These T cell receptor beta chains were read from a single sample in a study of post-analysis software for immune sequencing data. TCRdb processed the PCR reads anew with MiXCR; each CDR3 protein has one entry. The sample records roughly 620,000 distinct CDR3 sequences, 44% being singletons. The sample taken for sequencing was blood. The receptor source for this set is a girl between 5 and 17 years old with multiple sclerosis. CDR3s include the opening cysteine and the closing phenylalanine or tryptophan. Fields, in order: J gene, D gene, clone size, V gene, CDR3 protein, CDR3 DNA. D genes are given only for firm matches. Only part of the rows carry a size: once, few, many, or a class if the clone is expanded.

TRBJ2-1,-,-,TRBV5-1,CASSLSLVKRFNEQFF,TGCGCCAGCAGCTTGTCCCTCGTAAAGCGGTTCAATGAGCAGTTCTTC
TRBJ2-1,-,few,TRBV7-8,CASSVGAFGEQFF,TGTGCCAGCAGCGTAGGGGCTTTCGGTGAGCAGTTCTTC
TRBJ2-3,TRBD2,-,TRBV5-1,CASNPSGRAGGDTQYF,TGCGCCTCCAACCCTAGCGGGAGGGCCGGGGGAGATACGCAGTATTTT
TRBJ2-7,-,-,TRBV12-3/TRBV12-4,CASSLEQVSYEQYF,TGTGCCAGCAGTCTGGAGCAGGTCTCCTACGAGCAGTACTTC
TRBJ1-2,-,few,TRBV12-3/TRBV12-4,CASSYSSYGYTF,TGTGCCAGCAGTTACTCTAGCTATGGCTACACCTTC
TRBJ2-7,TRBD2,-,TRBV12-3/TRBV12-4,CASSGGLAGPSYGQYF,TGTGCCAGCTCCGGGGGACTAGCGGGACCCTCCTACGGGCAGTACTTC
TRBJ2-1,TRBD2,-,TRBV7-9,CASSGGTSGEQVF,TGTGCCAGCAGCGGTGGGACTAGCGGTGAGCAGGTCTTC
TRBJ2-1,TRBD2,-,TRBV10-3,CAIRQTSGDNEQFF,TGTGCCATCAGGCAGACTAGCGGGGATAATGAGCAGTTCTTC
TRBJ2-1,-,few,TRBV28,CASSRLVDYNEQFF,TGTGCCAGCAGTCGACTAGTCGACTACAATGAGCAGTTCTTC
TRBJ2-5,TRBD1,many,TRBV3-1,CASSRTGETQYF,TGCGCCAGCAGCCGGACAGGGGAGACCCAGTACTTC
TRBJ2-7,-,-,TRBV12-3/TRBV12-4,CASRQAGNSYEQYF,TGTGCCAGCAGGCAAGCCGGTAACTCCTACGAGCAGTACTTC